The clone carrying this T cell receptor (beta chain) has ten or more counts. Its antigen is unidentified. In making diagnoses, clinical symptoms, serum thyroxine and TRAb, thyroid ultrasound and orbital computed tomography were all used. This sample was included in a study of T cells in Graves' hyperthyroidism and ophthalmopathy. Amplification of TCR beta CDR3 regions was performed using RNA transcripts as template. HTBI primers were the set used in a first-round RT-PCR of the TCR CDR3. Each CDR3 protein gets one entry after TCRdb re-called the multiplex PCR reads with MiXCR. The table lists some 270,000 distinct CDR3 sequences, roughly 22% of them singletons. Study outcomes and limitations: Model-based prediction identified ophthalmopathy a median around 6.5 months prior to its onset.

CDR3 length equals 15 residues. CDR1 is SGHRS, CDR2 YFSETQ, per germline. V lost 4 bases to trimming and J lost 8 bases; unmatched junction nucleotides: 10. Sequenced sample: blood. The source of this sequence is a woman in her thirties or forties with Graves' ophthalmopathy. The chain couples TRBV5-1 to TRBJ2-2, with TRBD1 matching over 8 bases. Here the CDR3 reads CASSKGQAVPGELFF. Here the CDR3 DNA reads TGCGCCAGCAGCAAGGGACAGGCCGTCCCAGGGGAGCTGTTTTTT.